A single sample is the source of the 7 T cell receptor beta chains below, sequenced in a study of T cells in Graves' hyperthyroidism and ophthalmopathy. RNA transcripts were the template for amplifying TCR beta CDR3 regions. When the TCR CDR3 underwent first-round RT-PCR, the HTBI primer set was used. A single record per CDR3 protein comes from TCRdb applying MiXCR to the multiplex PCR reads. Counted here are just under 750,000 distinct CDR3 sequences, 30% to 40% occurring once; the ten biggest clones make up about a third. The sample taken for sequencing was blood. The receptors were gathered from a woman aged 40 to 50 with Graves' hyperthyroidism.

This clonotype was seen at least ten times. The chain uses TRBV10-1 and TRBJ2-2, with D hard to call. This CDR3 is 14 amino acids long. Germline-derived CDR1 and CDR2 are WNHNN and SYGVQD (reference sequence). Trimming took off 4 bases at V and 3 bases at J, with 9 bases between the two ends. CDR3 bases: TGCGCCAGCAGTGGTCGACTGGACACCGGGGAGCTGTTTTTT. This codes for CASSGRLDTGELFF.

The CDR3 loop reads CASSPAGGQGFGELFF. The DNA for the CDR3 is TGTGCCAGCAGCCCAGCGGGGGGACAGGGTTTCGGGGAGCTGTTTTTT. The gene calls are TRBV11-3 and TRBJ2-2; D possibly uses TRBD1 or TRBD2 (9 bases each). Germline V gene sequence: CDR1 SGHNT, CDR2 YENEEA. V was clipped by 5 bases and J by 7 bases, with 20 bases between them. CDR3 length equals 16 residues.

This clonotype came up many times. V and J are TRBV29-1 and TRBJ1-1, with 8 bases lining up with TRBD1. Germline CDR1 is SQVTM and CDR2 is ANQGSEA. V lost 4 bases, J lost 1 base, and 5 bases stayed unmatched. CDR3 length: 14 amino acids. Here the CDR3 reads CSVAPGTGNTEAFF. The CDR3 nucleotides are TGCAGCGTTGCCCCCGGGACAGGGAACACTGAAGCTTTCTTT.

This clonotype was picked up one time. The CDR3 reads CASSFRLDAPPRSFF. The CDR3 DNA is TGTGCCAGCAGTTTTCGTCTGGACGCCCCCCCGAGATCTTTCTTT. The chain employs TRBV12-3 or TRBV12-4 and TRBJ1-1; no clear D gene. V shed 3 bases and J shed 12 bases, with 23 bases lying between them. The CDR3 is 15 residues long.

This clonotype has just a few counts. V gene TRBV27 combines with J gene TRBJ1-2, with a tentative D call TRBD1 (6 bases). Trimming pared 6 bases from V and 5 bases from J, leaving 19 bases between. The CDR3 contains 15 residues. Germline-derived CDR1 and CDR2 are MNHEY and SMNVEV (reference sequence). The CDR3: CASRPYRETLYGYTF. The CDR3 nucleotides read TGTGCCAGCAGACCTTACAGGGAGACGCTTTATGGCTACACCTTC.

The chain has TRBV2 and TRBJ1-2, with D hard to call. CDR3 length: 13 residues. V dropped 3 bases and J dropped 8 bases, with 13 bases sitting between them. Germline V lookup: CDR1 SNHLY, CDR2 FYNNEI. The CDR3 DNA is TGTGCCAGCAGTGAGAGCACTAACGGGGGCTACACCTTC. It yields the protein CASSESTNGGYTF. Drawing the rest from reference TRBV2 and TRBJ1-2, the complete variable domain is EPEVTQTPSHQVTQMGQEVILRCVPISNHLYFYWYRQILGQKVEFLVSFYNNEISEKSEIFDDQFSVERPDGSNFTLKIRSTKLEDSAMYFCASSESTNGGYTFGSGTRLTVV.

The table lists this clonotype with many counts. The chain has TRBV10-3 and TRBJ2-7; 7 nucleotides agree with TRBD1. The CDR3 contains 17 residues. CDR1 ENHRY and CDR2 SYGVKD come from the germline V gene. V lost 1 base, J lost 0 bases, and 9 bases stayed unmatched. CDR3 sequence reads: CAISEYPDRTNSYEQYF. The CDR3 bases are TGTGCCATCAGTGAGTACCCGGACAGGACCAACTCCTACGAGCAGTACTTC.